The 17 T cell receptor beta chains presented below share a single source sample, sequenced in a study of technical replicates of blood from a handful of donors. TCRdb's copy holds only in-frame clones and misses some; the assay was immunoSEQ multiplex PCR. The top ten hold roughly 3.9% of the sample, which has tens of thousands of clones, around four fifths seen once. Sequencing input: PBMCs. Source of these receptors: a human donor in good health. Some clones in this sample may be carry-over from other donors' samples.

The chain has TRBV6-1 and TRBJ2-4; tentative D call: TRBD2 (6 bases). Germline CDR1 reads MNHNS; CDR2 reads SASEGT. Trimming stripped 4 bases from V and 1 base from J, with 17 bases between. CDR3 size: 17 residues. The CDR3 spells CASSAPHSAGAKNIQYF. Here the CDR3 DNA reads TGTGCCAGCAGTGCCCCCCACTCGGCGGGGGCCAAAAACATTCAGTACTTC.

The chain combines TRBV7-2 with TRBJ2-7, with 10 bases identical to TRBD1. The CDR3 has 15 amino acids. The ends lost 5 bases at V and 3 bases at J; junction bases unmatched: 7. The germline gives CDR1 SGHTA, CDR2 FQGNSA. The CDR3 DNA follows: TGTGCCAGCAGCCGGGGCGGGACAGGGGTCTACGAGCAGTACTTC. Its protein product is CASSRGGTGVYEQYF.

CDR3 sequence: CASSQGWAGRETQYF. The DNA of the CDR3 is TGTGCCAGCAGCCAGGGGTGGGCGGGAAGAGAGACCCAGTACTTC. The V gene is TRBV4-2, the J gene TRBJ2-5, with D perhaps TRBD2 (6 bases). Trimming took 3 bases from V and 4 from J, leaving 15 bases between them. In germline, CDR1 is LGHNA, CDR2 YNFKEQ. The CDR3 covers 15 residues.

The V gene is TRBV15, the J gene TRBJ2-7, with 12 bases matching TRBD1. The CDR3 totals 15 residues. Germline CDR1 reads LNHNV; CDR2 reads YYDKDF (reference sequence). Germline trimming cut 1 base from V and 7 bases from J; bases unmatched to any gene: 5. CDR3 loop: CATSRGGQGAEEQYF. The DNA of the CDR3 is TGTGCCACCAGCAGAGGGGGACAGGGGGCTGAAGAGCAGTACTTC.

CDR3 sequence reads: CASSPNGLAPYEQYF. The CDR3 coding sequence is TGTGCCAGCAGCCCGAACGGACTAGCCCCCTACGAGCAGTACTTC. The chain links TRBV7-2 to TRBJ2-7, with 8 bases matching TRBD2. Germline CDR1 reads SGHTA; CDR2 reads FQGNSA. The CDR3 is 15 amino acids. J gave up 2 bases and V 5 bases, and 8 bases lay outside the gene matches.

This clone showed up just a few times. CDR3 loop: CASSESGNTEAFF. CDR3 coding DNA: TGTGCCAGCAGTGAATCAGGAAACACTGAAGCTTTCTTT. The V call is TRBV6-5, the J call TRBJ1-1; D is unresolved. V lost 5 bases, J lost 2 bases, and 9 bases lay in between. Germline V gene sequence: CDR1 MNHEY, CDR2 SVGAGI. CDR3 length: 13 residues.

This rearrangement joins TRBV9 to TRBJ2-1; 13 nucleotides line up with TRBD2. CDR3 length: 14 amino acids. V shed 3 bases, J shed 13 bases, and the junction held 7 bases outside the gene matches. CDR1 and CDR2 from the germline V gene are SGDLS and YYNGEE. CDR3 DNA sequence: TGTGCCAGCAGCGCAACCGGGACTAGCGGGAATCAGTTCTTC. Translating gives CASSATGTSGNQFF.

V usage is TRBV6-5 and J usage is TRBJ1-3; possibly TRBD1 for D (6 bases). CDR1 and CDR2 (germline): MNHEY, SVGAGI. With 5 bases removed from V and 0 bases from J, the gap between germline ends came to 11 bases. The CDR3 runs to 15 residues. In nucleotides, the CDR3 is TGTGCCAGCAGTCCGGACAGCTCCTCTGGAAACACCATATATTTT. It specifies CASSPDSSSGNTIYF.

This clone appeared a few times. V and J are TRBV30 and TRBJ1-6; D may be TRBD1 (6 bases). Germline loops: CDR1 GTSNPN, CDR2 SVGIG (reference sequence). This CDR3 region has 13 residues. Trimming left V 4 bases short and J 9 bases short, with 13 bases between. The CDR3 loop reads CAWTLGGRSPLHF. CDR3 DNA: TGTGCCTGGACCTTGGGGGGGCGTTCACCCCTCCACTTT.

This chain links TRBV4-2 with TRBJ2-1, with TRBD2 matching 8 bases. CDR3 length: 17 residues. Germline V lookup: CDR1 LGHNA, CDR2 YNFKEQ. V lost 0 bases, J lost 2 bases, and 6 bases stayed unmatched. CDR3 in amino acids: CASSQEYGGAAYNEQFF. DNA for the CDR3: TGTGCCAGCAGCCAAGAGTACGGGGGGGCTGCCTACAATGAGCAGTTCTTC.

J is TRBJ1-1 and V is TRBV4-3, with 7 bases aligning to TRBD1. Trimming cost V 4 bases and J 3 bases; bases outside gene matches: 8. This CDR3 contains 15 residues. Germline V gives CDR1 LGHNA, CDR2 YSLEER. The CDR3 region is CASSRLEGAYTEAFF. The CDR3 DNA sequence: TGCGCCAGCAGCCGGCTAGAGGGGGCGTACACTGAAGCTTTCTTT.

V is TRBV6-1 and J is TRBJ1-1, with D possibly TRBD1 on 6 matching bases. The germline V gene has CDR1 MNHNS and CDR2 SASEGT. This CDR3 spans 14 amino acids. Trimming pared 0 bases from V and 9 bases from J, leaving 14 bases between. CDR3 residues: CASSEAPQGQQAFF. In DNA form, the CDR3 reads TGTGCCAGCAGTGAAGCGCCTCAAGGACAGCAAGCTTTCTTT.

The chain uses TRBV7-3 and TRBJ2-5; D is perhaps TRBD2 (5 bases). Looked up from germline, CDR1 is SGHTA and CDR2 is FQGTGA. The CDR3 is 16 residues long. V was shortened by 3 bases and J by 7 bases, with 21 bases between the two germline ends. In DNA form, the CDR3 reads TGTGCCAGCAGCTTCCAAACCGATGGACTGCGAGGGACCCAGTACTTC. This encodes CASSFQTDGLRGTQYF.

This sequence joins TRBV19 and TRBJ2-1; 9 bases line up with TRBD2. V shed 3 bases, J shed 7 bases, and the junction held 7 bases outside the gene matches. CDR1 and CDR2 from the germline V gene are LNHDA and SQIVND (reference sequence). This CDR3 comprises 15 residues. CDR3 DNA: TGTGCCAGTAGTATCCCCAGCGGGGGGTCAAATGAGCAGTTCTTC. It is translated as CASSIPSGGSNEQFF.

This chain joins TRBV6-5 and TRBJ1-5; no definite D call. Deletions cut 8 bases from V and 6 bases from J, with 8 bases between. This CDR3 is built from 11 residues. Germline-derived CDR1 and CDR2 are MNHEY and SVGAGI. CDR3 coding DNA: TGTGCCAGCGGGTCGGGTCAGCCCCAGCATTTT. Translation: CASGSGQPQHF.

The CDR3 DNA follows: TGTGCCAGCAGTTCCCACAGGGATAGGAGCAATCAGCCCCAGCATTTT. As protein: CASSSHRDRSNQPQHF. The chain joins TRBV27 to TRBJ1-5; D is possibly TRBD1 (6 bases). Germline V gene lookup returns CDR1 MNHEY and CDR2 SMNVEV (reference sequence). This CDR3 comprises 16 residues. The ends were cut back, 4 bases at V and 1 base at J, with 14 bases in the middle.

The CDR3 DNA follows: TGTGCCAGCAGCCTTGATCCGGGGCTAGCGGGGGGCTTGGCCTACGAGCAGTACTTC. Its translation: CASSLDPGLAGGLAYEQYF. The rearrangement uses TRBV7-2 and TRBJ2-7, with 11 bases aligning to TRBD2. Per the germline V gene, CDR1 is SGHTA and CDR2 is FQGNSA. V was pared by 5 bases and J by 2 bases, with 17 bases of the junction left unmatched. The CDR3 is 19 residues long. Filled out from reference TRBV7-2 and TRBJ2-7, the complete variable domain reads GAGVSQSPSNKVTEKGKDVELRCDPISGHTALYWYRQSLGQGLEFLIYFQGNSAPDKSGLPSDRFSAERTGGSVSTLTIQRTQQEDSAVYLCASSLDPGLAGGLAYEQYFGPGTRLTVT.